What follows is one T cell receptor (beta chain) and its context. Its antigen is currently not known. Per-base qualities were not stored, and no clone one base away is much larger. About 18-50 mg of tumor tissue was diced and typically yielded more than 2.5 ug of DNA. The study profiled bulk TCR beta-chain repertoires in matched peripheral blood, tumor and adjacent normal breast tissue taken from approximately 16 patients with early-stage breast cancer. After resection, tumor tissue identified by eye was cut out and put into prechilled RNAlater. Tumor tissue (about 18-55 mg) was diced and homogenized in RLTplus buffer with beta-mercaptoethanol and antifoaming agent using a TissueLyser II. The Qiagen AllPrep DNA/RNA Mini kit was used for genomic DNA extraction. Each sample was amplified in two independent genomic DNA replicates, using 0.4 to 0.6 ug for blood and approximately 1.4 ug for tumor or normal breast. Following the manufacturer's instructions, the ImmunoSeq Intro kit was used to carry out TCRB sequencing on genomic DNA. Multiplex PCR was run for 25 to 35 cycles using proprietary primers and spike-in control sequences for absolute quantification. Single-end 150-bp reads were used to sequence an 87-bp fragment spanning the CDR3 and the flanking V and J genes. Seven samples, with two replicates for each sample, were multiplexed per lane of an Illumina MiSeq using version 3.0 chemistry. Regarding the original processing steps: Raw data were processed with the vendor's proprietary pipeline, and both replicates were merged into a single result per sample. Clonotypes were defined as productive rearrangements sharing the V-gene family, CDR3 amino acid sequence and J-gene segment. Clonality was calculated as 1 minus the normalized Shannon entropy (Pielou evenness) of TCRB abundances. To estimate T cell density, the total number of templates was divided by the number of input cells, which was inferred from the amount of DNA input. Recon with default parameters was used to estimate total repertoire diversity and clonality. Tumor-enriched clonotypes were defined as having over 0.1% abundance in tumor and at least 32-fold higher abundance than in normal breast. What TCRdb holds here is the immuneACCESS table cut down to in-frame rearrangements. Part of the clones is not present; checked against another copy, under half of the missing clones reflect an unresolved V gene, and the others are unexplained. V and J calls plus clone size are reproduced from that table; the DNA served to infer D and trimming. The sample table contains approximately 10,000 clones; only one count was recorded for around 60% of them. In total, the top ten clones hold 10% to 15% of the sample.

Including the terminal cysteine and phenylalanine, the CDR3 comprises 17 residues. The entry retains the CDR3 DNA only, 51 bases that are in frame from base 1. V lost 5 bases and J lost 1 base; the stretch between them is 20 bases long. CDR1 KGHSH and CDR2 LQKENI were looked up in the germline V gene. The entry originates in a study of early stage breast cancer tumors (dated by TCRdb to 2016 to 2017). Regarding the research as a whole: Of the roughly 17 invasive breast tumors, some twelve were found to be estrogen receptor-positive, progesterone receptor-positive and HER2-negative. On average, each sample got about 9-fold read coverage. The samples as a whole yielded a few million detected templates, corresponding to about 1.1 million unique clonotypes. Of the 12 ER+/PR+/HER2- tumors, eight were classified as invasive ductal carcinomas and four as invasive lobular carcinomas.

On the study overall, not on this receptor specifically: Analysis by tumor subtype was prevented by the small cohort size. Compared with adjacent normal breast tissue, tumors had higher clonality and roughly 2.5-fold greater T cell density. Repertoires from blood and normal breast were more alike than repertoires from blood and tumor, and in about 90% of the 16 patients, comparing each tissue with blood separated tumor from normal. Chain pairing and functional markers such as CD4, CD8 and FOXP3 were missed by bulk genomic DNA sequencing of unsorted cells. Enriched TCRB sequences shared across patients were found to be mostly commonly generated sequences that were unlikely to play an important role in the tumor microenvironment.

This receptor chain uses TRBV18 and TRBJ1-1, with a tentative D gene TRBD1 over 6 matching bases. The TCR sequence derives from a person aged 55 to 69 with breast cancer. Sequencing was carried out using breast tumor tissue. The nucleotide sequence is given as TGTGCCAGCTCATTAGCCCCGGGGGGCGCCGGGAACACTGAAGCTTTCTTT. Its amino acids are CASSLAPGGAGNTEAFF.